The next 24 T cell receptor beta chains were all read from a single sample in a study of blood T cells in healthy people across ages. Primed by a sample-barcoded 5' primer and a J-beta primer mix, a second PCR proceeded for about 6 to 11 cycles. TCRdb itself ran the 5' RACE reads through MiXCR, one entry per CDR3 protein. Of about 1.6 million distinct CDR3 sequences in the sample, 34% were seen once. Sequenced sample: blood. All receptors derive from a woman aged 30 to 39 in good health.

This clonotype was seen once. The chain uses TRBV7-9 and TRBJ2-3; 14 nucleotides match TRBD2. In germline, CDR1 is SEHNR, CDR2 FQNEAQ (reference sequence). The CDR3 totals 17 residues. Unmatched junction bases numbered 3, after V lost 3 bases and J lost 1 base. The CDR3 is CASSFGGLAGGTDTQYF. DNA of the CDR3: TGTGCCAGCAGCTTCGGGGGACTAGCGGGGGGCACAGATACGCAGTATTTT.

The J gene is TRBJ2-7, the V gene TRBV6-5; D is undetermined. The CDR3 is made up of 14 amino acids. V was cut by 0 bases and J by 3 bases, with 9 bases left in between. Germline-derived CDR1 and CDR2 are MNHEY and SVGAGI. CDR3 region: CASSYSYPGYEQYF. The DNA for the CDR3 is TGTGCCAGCAGTTACTCGTATCCGGGCTACGAGCAGTACTTC.

This chain links TRBV2 with TRBJ1-1; D possibly corresponds to TRBD1 (5 bases). The CDR3 runs to 13 residues. Trimming cost V 8 bases and J 6 bases, with 16 bases left between them. Germline V gene data show CDR1 as SNHLY and CDR2 as FYNNEI. The CDR3 region has the DNA TGTGCCAGCGGGGCGGGGCGACGGCCTGAAGCTTTCTTT. Residues: CASGAGRRPEAFF.

The genes are TRBV6-5 and TRBJ1-4; TRBD1 is a possible D gene (6 bases). CDR1 and CDR2 (germline): MNHEY, SVGAGI. The CDR3 consists of 14 residues. Trimming cost V 9 bases and J 7 bases, with 18 bases left between them. The CDR3 loop is CASSPNQGSEKLFF. The DNA of the CDR3 is TGTGCCAGTAGCCCCAATCAGGGGAGTGAAAAACTGTTTTTT.

The rearrangement links TRBV7-9 to TRBJ2-2, with 12 bases fitting TRBD2. CDR1 is SEHNR, CDR2 FQNEAQ, per germline (reference sequence). J was trimmed by 4 bases and V by 6 bases; bases with no gene match: 3. CDR3 length: 15 amino acids. The CDR3 reads CASRTSGGSTGELFF. CDR3 sequence (DNA): TGTGCCAGCAGGACTAGCGGGGGTTCCACCGGGGAGCTGTTTTTT. Together with reference TRBV7-9 and TRBJ2-2, the CDR3 gives the full variable domain: DTGVSQNPRHKITKRGQNVTFRCDPISEHNRLYWYRQTLGQGPEFLTYFQNEAQLEKSRLLSDRFSAERPKGSFSTLEIQRTEQGDSAMYLCASRTSGGSTGELFFGEGSRLTVL.

With regard to this clonotype: It is unclear where the CDR3 begins or ends on the DNA, so no DNA is shown, and the CDR3 is as TCRdb lists it. This sequence joins TRBV21-1 and TRBJ1-1. TRBV21-1 is a recognized pseudogene. The CDR3 region is 13 residues in length, termini included. The CDR3 reads CASSKRVGLGAFF.

This clonotype was seen more than once but under ten times. The genes are TRBV20-1 and TRBJ1-6, with no clear D. The CDR3 has 14 amino acids. Per the germline V gene, CDR1 is DFQATT and CDR2 is SNEGSKA (reference sequence). Trimming cost V 3 bases and J 4 bases, with 10 bases left between them. The CDR3 region is CSASSQKYNSPLHF. The CDR3 region has the DNA TGCAGTGCTAGTTCCCAGAAATATAATTCACCCCTCCACTTT.

V usage is TRBV7-2 and J usage is TRBJ2-7, with D perhaps matching TRBD1 (6 bases). CDR3 size: 18 residues. V was trimmed by 1 base and J by 7 bases, leaving 26 bases between them. Per germline, CDR1 SGHTA and CDR2 FQGNSA. CDR3 sequence reads: CASSLESLGNNRVGEQYF. The CDR3 bases are TGTGCCAGCAGCTTAGAGTCCCTCGGGAATAACAGGGTGGGGGAGCAGTACTTC.

The gene calls are TRBV7-8 and TRBJ2-1, with TRBD2 as a possible D gene (6 bases). In germline, CDR1 is SGHVS, CDR2 FQNEAQ. V was trimmed by 5 bases and J by 9 bases, leaving 14 bases between them. CDR3 size: 13 residues. CDR3 nucleotides: TGTGCCAGCAGCACAGGACTGGGGGGTGAGCAGTTCTTC. Its protein product is CASSTGLGGEQFF.

The V and J genes are TRBV15 and TRBJ2-7; the D gene is possibly TRBD2 (5 bases). CDR3 length: 15 residues. V was trimmed by 3 bases and J by 3 bases, leaving 15 bases between them. The V gene's germline CDR1 is LNHNV and CDR2 YYDKDF (reference sequence). Here the CDR3 reads CATSSDSSGFYEQYF. CDR3 coding DNA: TGTGCCACCAGCAGCGACTCGTCGGGGTTCTACGAGCAGTACTTC.

This chain joins TRBV12-3 or TRBV12-4 and TRBJ2-3; TRBD2 aligns across 14 bases. The CDR3 sequence is 18 residues long. V lost 4 bases, J lost 4 bases, and 10 bases stayed unmatched. DNA for the CDR3: TGTGCCAGCAGTTCACCGGGACTAGCGGGAGTGACGGCAGATACGCAGTATTTT. This encodes CASSSPGLAGVTADTQYF.

The chain carries TRBV11-2 and TRBJ2-3; D call uncertain. The CDR3 runs to 14 residues. With 5 bases removed from V and 4 bases from J, the gap between germline ends came to 13 bases. The V gene's germline CDR1 is SGHAT and CDR2 FQNNGV. DNA of the CDR3: TGTGCCAGCAGCCCGCTAAAAGGACCAGATACGCAGTATTTT. Translated: CASSPLKGPDTQYF.

V gene TRBV10-2 combines with J gene TRBJ2-7; D is unclear. Trimming removed 8 bases at V and 1 base at J, with 15 bases between. The CDR3 covers 14 residues. CDR1 WSHSY and CDR2 SAAADI come from the germline V gene. CDR3 sequence: CASSVQVRSYEQYF. The CDR3, as DNA: TGCGCCAGCTCAGTTCAGGTCCGATCCTACGAGCAGTACTTC.

The chain has TRBV7-9 and TRBJ2-5; D is uncertain. The V end was cut by 1 base, the J end by 2 bases, with 8 bases between. The CDR3 is 14 residues long. Germline-derived CDR1 and CDR2 are SEHNR and FQNEAQ (reference sequence). CDR3 sequence (DNA): TGTGCCAGCAGCTTAGTGGGGTATCAAGAGACCCAGTACTTC. Protein sequence: CASSLVGYQETQYF.

V is TRBV10-3 and J is TRBJ2-1, with 8 bases aligning to TRBD2. The tail of the sequence fits TRBJ2-7 better, so the J call may be wrong. Germline values: CDR1 ENHRY, CDR2 SYGVKD. This CDR3 comprises 14 residues. The CDR3 loop is CAIKSGSSYNEQYF. DNA for the CDR3: TGTGCCATCAAGAGCGGGAGCTCCTACAATGAGCAGTACTTC.

CDR3 coding DNA: TGTGCCAGCAGCGCGACGCCGGCTAGCGGGAGGAACAATGAGCAGTTCTTC. Its protein is CASSATPASGRNNEQFF. The rearrangement links TRBV11-1 to TRBJ2-1; TRBD2 aligns across 11 bases. Trimming at V came to 5 bases and at J to 5 bases, leaving 11 bases not matched to a gene. The CDR3 is 17 amino acids. Germline V gives CDR1 SGHAT, CDR2 FQDESV (reference sequence).

This clonotype appeared a few times. The DNA of the CDR3 is TGTGCCAGCAGTTCGACGAATGACAGGGATCCCTACGAGCAGTACTTC. It is translated as CASSSTNDRDPYEQYF. This chain connects TRBV6-2 or TRBV6-3 to TRBJ2-7, with 7 bases lining up with TRBD1. The CDR3 totals 16 residues. With V trimmed by 4 bases and J by 2 bases, 11 bases remained unmatched. Per germline, CDR1 MNHEY and CDR2 SVGEGT.

V is TRBV3-1 and J is TRBJ1-6, with D unresolved. Germline V gene sequence: CDR1 LGHDT, CDR2 YNNKEL (reference sequence). The length of the CDR3 is 14 residues. Trimming took off 4 bases at V and 9 bases at J, with 13 bases between the two ends. As DNA, the CDR3 is TGTGCCAGCAGCCGGGCGGGAGATGGTTCACCCCTCCACTTT. This sequence encodes CASSRAGDGSPLHF.

With respect to this clonotype: Possible read error: a much larger clone is one base away. This sequence joins TRBV29-1 and TRBJ2-1; no reliable D call. There are 13 residues in the CDR3. Per the germline V gene, CDR1 is SQVTM and CDR2 is ANQGSEA. Trimming shortened V by 6 bases and J by 6 bases, and 15 bases separated the two germline ends. CDR3 DNA sequence: TGCAGCGTCCCCTCCCCGGGCGGCAATGAGCAGTTCTTC. It codes for CSVPSPGGNEQFF.

The V gene is TRBV28, the J gene TRBJ1-1; D possibly corresponds to TRBD1 (6 bases). The CDR3 runs to 15 residues. Germline V gene lookup returns CDR1 MDHEN and CDR2 SYDVKM. V lost 1 base, J lost 0 bases, and 9 bases lay in between. In nucleotides, the CDR3 is TGTGCCAGCAGTTTATTTGCAGGGGTGAACACTGAAGCTTTCTTT. Amino acids: CASSLFAGVNTEAFF.

The chain uses TRBV5-1 and TRBJ2-3, with D tentatively TRBD1 (5 bases). The CDR3 runs 15 residues. Germline V gene sequence: CDR1 SGHRS, CDR2 YFSETQ. The V end was cut by 1 base, the J end by 4 bases, with 13 bases between. The CDR3 loop reads CASSLSSVGADTQYF. The CDR3 DNA reads as TGCGCCAGCAGCTTGTCTTCGGTAGGGGCAGATACGCAGTATTTT.

V is TRBV6-2 or TRBV6-3 and J is TRBJ1-4; 7 nucleotides match TRBD1. V lost 6 bases, J lost 4 bases, and 8 bases stayed unmatched. The length of the CDR3 is 15 residues. Looked up from germline, CDR1 is MNHEY and CDR2 is SVGEGT. CDR3 loop: CASSSWTGFNEKLFF. DNA of the CDR3: TGTGCCAGCAGCTCCTGGACAGGCTTTAATGAAAAACTGTTTTTT.

The DNA for the CDR3 is TGTGCCAGCAGCCCGGTTGGAGAGCCACATGGGGGGACCCAGTACTTC. It translates to CASSPVGEPHGGTQYF. The chain recombines TRBV9 with TRBJ2-5; D possibly uses TRBD1 or TRBD2 (5 bases each). Germline CDR1 and CDR2: SGDLS and YYNGEE. The CDR3 length is 16 residues. Between the trimmed V and J ends, which lost 4 bases and 7 bases, there was a span of 23 bases.

This clonotype was counted between two and nine times. The CDR3 DNA reads as TGCGCCAGCAGCCCACGGACAGCAAGTAATTCACCCCTCCACTTT. Translated, it gives CASSPRTASNSPLHF. The J gene is TRBJ1-6, the V gene TRBV5-1, with D possibly being TRBD1 (6 bases). In germline, CDR1 is SGHRS, CDR2 YFSETQ. Between the trimmed V and J ends, which lost 4 bases and 6 bases, there was a span of 14 bases. The CDR3 length is 15 residues.